These 32 T cell receptor beta chains were all obtained from the same sample, sequenced in a study of technical replicates of blood from a handful of donors. Clones were read by immunoSEQ multiplex PCR, and TCRdb kept only the in-frame ones, dropping some. Among about 70,000 clones listed, roughly 93% were seen once. Source material: T cells isolated from PBMCs. These receptor sequences come from a human donor in good health.

This chain uses TRBV5-1 with TRBJ1-4; perhaps TRBD1 as D (6 bases). Germline CDR1 and CDR2: SGHRS and YFSETQ. The CDR3 runs 15 residues. V shed 4 bases and J shed 3 bases, with 13 bases lying between them. This CDR3 is CASSPQDSPNEKLFF. For the CDR3, the DNA is TGCGCCAGCAGCCCCCAGGACAGCCCTAATGAAAAACTGTTTTTT.

This clone occurred once. This rearrangement joins TRBV19 to TRBJ2-1, with TRBD2 matching over 8 bases. The CDR3 consists of 15 residues. Germline V lookup: CDR1 LNHDA, CDR2 SQIVND (reference sequence). V lost 2 bases, J lost 3 bases, and 3 bases stayed unmatched. The CDR3 DNA sequence: TGTGCCAGTAGTATAACTAGCGGCCACTACAATGAGCAGTTCTTC. Translation gives CASSITSGHYNEQFF.

The J gene is TRBJ2-3, the V gene TRBV9; D may be TRBD1 (6 bases). The V end was cut by 0 bases, the J end by 2 bases, with 10 bases between. There are 15 residues in the CDR3. Germline lookup yields CDR1 SGDLS and CDR2 YYNGEE. The CDR3 nucleotides read TGTGCCAGCAGCGTAGTAGGGGGTGTCACAGATACGCAGTATTTT. This encodes CASSVVGGVTDTQYF.

The rearrangement links TRBV18 to TRBJ2-3; 7 bases map to TRBD2. With 3 bases clipped from V and 5 bases from J, the junction kept 17 bases outside the gene matches. Germline-derived CDR1 and CDR2 are KGHSH and LQKENI. This CDR3 spans 18 amino acids. CDR3 amino acids: CASSPDFRTSSVGDTQYF. In nucleotides, the CDR3 is TGTGCCAGCTCACCTGACTTTAGGACTAGTTCCGTGGGAGATACGCAGTATTTT.

This chain connects TRBV9 to TRBJ2-3, with unresolved D. CDR1 is SGDLS, CDR2 YYNGEE, per germline. This CDR3 region has 12 residues. Deletions cut 1 base from V and 5 bases from J, with 5 bases between. The CDR3 coding sequence is TGTGCCAGCAGCGTATCTGTAGATACGCAGTATTTT. As protein: CASSVSVDTQYF.

The J gene is TRBJ2-2, the V gene TRBV7-2; 7 positions match TRBD2. The ends lost 1 base at V and 2 bases at J; junction bases unmatched: 4. Germline V gene lookup returns CDR1 SGHTA and CDR2 FQGNSA. This CDR3 is built from 16 residues. CDR3 loop: CASSLVPSGNTGELFF. The CDR3 DNA reads TGTGCCAGCAGCTTAGTACCTAGCGGAAACACCGGGGAGCTGTTTTTT.

This chain links TRBV19 with TRBJ1-4, with TRBD1 matching over 7 bases. Germline CDR1 is LNHDA and CDR2 is SQIVND (reference sequence). This CDR3 is 12 amino acids long. V gave up 8 bases and J gave up 8 bases; unmatched junction bases: 5. The CDR3 protein is CASRAGGEKLFF. CDR3 coding DNA: TGTGCCAGTCGGGCAGGGGGAGAAAAACTGTTTTTT. Combining the CDR3 with reference TRBV19 and TRBJ1-4 gives the whole variable domain DGGITQSPKYLFRKEGQNVTLSCEQNLNHDAMYWYRQDPGQGLRLIYYSQIVNDFQKGDIAEGYSVSREKKESFPLTVTSAQKNPTAFYLCASRAGGEKLFFGSGTQLSVL.

J is TRBJ2-7 and V is TRBV14, with 8 bases lining up with TRBD1. CDR3 size: 17 residues. V trimming: 1 base; J trimming: 5 bases; junction bases outside the gene matches: 13. Germline loops: CDR1 SGHDN, CDR2 FVKESK. CDR3 nucleotide sequence: TGTGCCAGCAGCCAAGTTGGGTGGACAGGGAAAGAAGACGAGCAGTACTTC. It translates to CASSQVGWTGKEDEQYF.

This clone has only one observation. This chain uses TRBV6-5 with TRBJ1-1; D uncertain. Germline CDR1 and CDR2: MNHEY and SVGAGI. Trimming stripped 8 bases from V and 4 bases from J, with 8 bases between. The CDR3 loop spans 11 amino acids. CDR3 DNA: TGTGCCAGCGGAGGATCCACTGAAGCTTTCTTT. It codes for CASGGSTEAFF.

The chain recombines TRBV4-1 with TRBJ2-3; 8 bases align to TRBD2. Germline V gene lookup returns CDR1 MGHRA and CDR2 YSYEKL. The length of the CDR3 is 17 residues. The ends lost 0 bases at V and 2 bases at J; junction bases unmatched: 7. The CDR3 DNA reads TGCGCCAGCAGCCAAGACCCGGGACTAGGCCTCACAGATACGCAGTATTTT. As protein: CASSQDPGLGLTDTQYF.

The chain employs TRBV7-3 and TRBJ2-7; 7 nucleotides align to TRBD2. CDR3 length: 15 residues. Trimming at V came to 5 bases and at J to 7 bases, leaving 14 bases not matched to a gene. The V gene's germline CDR1 is SGHTA and CDR2 FQGTGA. The CDR3 DNA reads TGTGCCAGCAGCCCTGGACTAGAGAGGACTAGAGAGCAGTACTTC. Its translation: CASSPGLERTREQYF.

This chain uses TRBV4-2 with TRBJ2-1, with 8 bases aligning to TRBD2. The CDR3 contains 18 residues. Germline CDR1 LGHNA, CDR2 YNFKEQ. J lost 0 bases, V lost 0 bases, and 7 bases had no gene match. The CDR3 loop reads CASSQDVSGSLSYNEQFF. DNA of the CDR3: TGTGCCAGCAGCCAAGATGTCAGCGGGAGCCTCTCCTACAATGAGCAGTTCTTC.

V usage is TRBV7-9 and J usage is TRBJ1-1; D may be TRBD1 (6 bases). The CDR3 sequence is 15 residues long. Trimming removed 5 bases from V and 0 bases from J, with 13 bases in between. Germline V gives CDR1 SEHNR, CDR2 FQNEAQ (reference sequence). CDR3 region: CASSRAGGLNTEAFF. DNA of the CDR3: TGTGCCAGCAGCCGGGCGGGGGGGCTGAACACTGAAGCTTTCTTT. Supplemented by reference TRBV7-9 and TRBJ1-1, the full variable domain reads DTGVSQNPRHKITKRGQNVTFRCDPISEHNRLYWYRQTLGQGPEFLTYFQNEAQLEKSRLLSDRFSAERPKGSFSTLEIQRTEQGDSAMYLCASSRAGGLNTEAFFGQGTRLTVV.

V and J are TRBV28 and TRBJ2-1; 7 nucleotides align to TRBD2. The junction had 6 bases not matched to a gene; V was cut back by 8 bases and J by 8 bases. Germline CDR1 MDHEN, CDR2 SYDVKM. This CDR3 is 12 amino acids long. The CDR3 DNA reads TGTGCCAGCGGCGGGGGAGAGGATGAGCAGTTCTTC. It yields the protein CASGGGEDEQFF.

This chain links TRBV9 with TRBJ2-7; perhaps TRBD1 as D (6 bases). With 1 base removed from V and 5 bases from J, the gap between germline ends came to 13 bases. The CDR3 is 14 residues long. Germline V gene data show CDR1 as SGDLS and CDR2 as YYNGEE. CDR3 amino acids: CASSVTGTSDEQYF. The CDR3 bases are TGTGCCAGCAGCGTAACAGGGACCAGCGACGAGCAGTACTTC.

The chain carries TRBV4-3 and TRBJ1-1; weak D call: TRBD1 (5 bases). V was shortened by 1 base and J by 0 bases, with 6 bases between the two germline ends. The CDR3 contains 14 residues. Germline assignment: CDR1 LGHNA and CDR2 YSLEER. The CDR3 nucleotides read TGCGCCAGCAGCCAAGGCAGGGTGAACACTGAAGCTTTCTTT. Translating gives CASSQGRVNTEAFF.

The chain combines TRBV28 with TRBJ2-1, with TRBD1 matching over 7 bases. The J segment lost 9 bases and the V segment lost 1 base, leaving 12 bases of the junction unmatched. This CDR3 spans 16 amino acids. Germline V gives CDR1 MDHEN, CDR2 SYDVKM. The CDR3: CASSLYIGRQGSEQFF. In DNA, the CDR3 is TGTGCCAGCAGTTTATACATTGGCAGACAGGGCAGTGAGCAGTTCTTC.

The chain has TRBV6-5 and TRBJ1-4; TRBD1 aligns across 7 bases. The CDR3 is 12 amino acids. V lost 7 bases and J lost 8; bases outside the gene matches: 4. Germline-derived CDR1 and CDR2 are MNHEY and SVGAGI. CDR3 loop: CASKGAWEKLFF. CDR3 nucleotides: TGTGCCAGCAAGGGGGCTTGGGAAAAACTGTTTTTT.

J is TRBJ2-7 and V is TRBV14, with 8 positions matching TRBD1. V lost 5 bases, J lost 2 bases, and 2 bases stayed unmatched. The CDR3 extends over 13 amino acids. The V gene's germline CDR1 is SGHDN and CDR2 FVKESK. The CDR3 is CASSGTGPYEQYF. Here the CDR3 DNA reads TGTGCCAGCAGCGGGACAGGACCCTACGAGCAGTACTTC.

This chain links TRBV5-1 with TRBJ2-3; possible D gene TRBD2, 5 bases. Per germline, CDR1 SGHRS and CDR2 YFSETQ. The CDR3 spans 16 residues. V lost 0 bases, J lost 1 base, and 12 bases lay in between. CDR3 nucleotides: TGCGCCAGCAGCTTGGAGGTAGCGAAGGGCACAGATACGCAGTATTTT. Its translation: CASSLEVAKGTDTQYF.

The genes are TRBV11-2 and TRBJ2-7; no reliable D call. The CDR3 sequence is 11 residues long. CDR1 and CDR2 from the germline V gene are SGHAT and FQNNGV. V was cut by 4 bases and J by 3 bases, with 4 bases left in between. CDR3 residues: CASSSYYEQYF. As DNA, the CDR3 is TGTGCCAGCAGCTCTTACTACGAGCAGTACTTC.

The rearrangement joins TRBV5-6 to TRBJ1-1; the match to TRBD1 covers 8 bases. J lost 5 bases, V lost 0 bases, and 9 bases had no gene match. The CDR3 has 16 residues. Germline lookup yields CDR1 SGHDT and CDR2 YYEEEE. CDR3 bases: TGTGCCAGCAGCTTGGGGGATTGGACAGGGAGGACTGAAGCTTTCTTT. Translating it yields CASSLGDWTGRTEAFF.

The chain combines TRBV4-1 with TRBJ2-1; TRBD2 agrees at 12 bases. The V gene end was trimmed by 4 bases and the J gene end by 6 bases; junction bases not matched to a gene: 4. From germline, CDR1 is MGHRA and CDR2 YSYEKL. CDR3 length equals 15 residues. DNA for the CDR3: TGCGCCAGCAGCCTGACTAGCGGGAGTGTCAATGAGCAGTTCTTC. This gives the protein CASSLTSGSVNEQFF.

In this sample, this clone turned up once. The chain combines TRBV29-1 with TRBJ2-3, with D maybe TRBD1 (6 bases). Germline V gene sequence: CDR1 SQVTM, CDR2 ANQGSEA. Trimming took off 4 bases at V and 1 base at J, with 9 bases between the two ends. CDR3 length: 13 residues. The CDR3 DNA sequence: TGCAGCGTTGCCAGGGGAGGCACAGATACGCAGTATTTT. Amino acid sequence: CSVARGGTDTQYF.

This chain connects TRBV7-3 to TRBJ1-1; the match to TRBD1 covers 10 bases. Germline V gene lookup returns CDR1 SGHTA and CDR2 FQGTGA. The CDR3 runs 12 residues. V was clipped by 5 bases and J by 12 bases; unmatched bases: 6. This CDR3 is CASSPGTGDTFF. CDR3 in DNA: TGTGCCAGCAGCCCGGGGACAGGGGATACTTTCTTT.

The V and J genes are TRBV6-5 and TRBJ1-1, with D perhaps matching TRBD1 (6 bases). Germline lookup yields CDR1 MNHEY and CDR2 SVGAGI. V was cut by 8 bases and J by 6 bases, with 19 bases left in between. The CDR3 is made up of 14 amino acids. The CDR3 DNA reads TGTGCCAGCTTCCTGGGACACGGGGTTGCTGAAGCTTTCTTT. It translates to CASFLGHGVAEAFF.

V gene TRBV4-2 combines with J gene TRBJ2-1, with a tentative D call TRBD1 (6 bases). This CDR3 has 14 amino acids. Between the trimmed V and J ends, which lost 6 bases and 6 bases, there was a span of 15 bases. Germline assignment: CDR1 LGHNA and CDR2 YNFKEQ. In DNA form, the CDR3 reads TGTGCCAGCAGAGATATACAGGGAAGCAATGAGCAGTTCTTC. Amino acids: CASRDIQGSNEQFF.

V and J are TRBV29-1 and TRBJ2-7, with 9 bases aligning to TRBD2. Per the germline V gene, CDR1 is SQVTM and CDR2 is ANQGSEA. The CDR3 extends over 13 amino acids. V shed 4 bases, J shed 1 base, and the junction held 2 bases outside the gene matches. Here the CDR3 reads CSVAAGGSYEQYF. The CDR3 DNA follows: TGCAGCGTTGCAGCGGGAGGTTCCTACGAGCAGTACTTC.

V gene TRBV2 combines with J gene TRBJ1-3, with unresolved D. Germline loops: CDR1 SNHLY, CDR2 FYNNEI. The CDR3 contains 15 residues. Trimming cost V 8 bases and J 0 bases, with 14 bases left between them. The CDR3 coding sequence is TGTGCCAGCGGAGGAAGGAGCGACTCTGGAAACACCATATATTTT. The encoded protein is CASGGRSDSGNTIYF.

A single count supports this clone. The chain uses TRBV6-7 and TRBJ2-7; TRBD1 might be the D (5 bases). TRBV6-7 is an open reading frame, and its role is uncertain. The CDR3 runs 18 residues. With 7 bases removed from V and 3 bases from J, the gap between germline ends came to 28 bases. CDR3: CASNLELFDRPTYYEQYF. The CDR3 coding sequence is TGTGCCAGCAACCTCGAATTATTCGACAGACCCACCTACTACGAGCAGTACTTC.

The chain joins TRBV29-1 to TRBJ2-6; tentatively, D is TRBD2 (6 bases). The CDR3 extends over 15 amino acids. The germline V and J ends were trimmed by 7 bases and 1 base, with 14 bases remaining between them. Germline CDR1 and CDR2: SQVTM and ANQGSEA. The CDR3 DNA follows: TGCAGCGCCGGCGGGGCTTTGTCTGGGGCCAACGTCCTGACTTTC. Its translation is CSAGGALSGANVLTF.

The chain has TRBV6-5 and TRBJ2-5; D might be TRBD1 (6 bases). The CDR3 loop spans 14 amino acids. Per the germline V gene, CDR1 is MNHEY and CDR2 is SVGAGI. Trimming took 5 bases from V and 7 from J, leaving 17 bases between them. The CDR3 is CASSPQGHSGTQYF. CDR3 bases: TGTGCCAGCAGTCCACAGGGCCACAGTGGGACCCAGTACTTC.